Listed here are 20 T cell receptor beta chains from one sample, sequenced in a study of cytomegalovirus exposure and HLA in healthy donors. 60 Vbeta and 13 Jbeta primers were used in PCR. TCRdb's copy holds only in-frame clones and misses some; the assay was immunoSEQ multiplex PCR. The sample includes roughly 140,000 clones, 73% of them seen just once. Material: PBMCs. The receptors here all came from a human donor in good health.

This clone has just one count. The chain recombines TRBV30 with TRBJ1-6, with D unclear. The V end was cut by 0 bases, the J end by 7 bases, with 22 bases between. CDR1 and CDR2 (germline): GTSNPN, SVGIG (reference sequence). The CDR3 totals 18 residues. CDR3 in amino acids: CAWSVRAWGVSGNSPLHF. CDR3 nucleotide sequence: TGTGCCTGGAGTGTACGGGCGTGGGGAGTATCGGGGAATTCACCCCTCCACTTT.

This clone was recorded only once. The chain carries TRBV2 and TRBJ2-7, with TRBD2 matching 7 bases. Germline values: CDR1 SNHLY, CDR2 FYNNEI. V lost 6 bases to trimming and J lost 4 bases; unmatched junction nucleotides: 9. The CDR3 loop spans 14 amino acids. The CDR3 spells CASRNRDYPYEQYF. The CDR3 region has the DNA TGTGCCAGCAGGAACCGGGACTACCCGTACGAGCAGTACTTC.

The chain employs TRBV10-1 and TRBJ2-3, with 8 nucleotides matching TRBD1. The CDR3 is 17 residues long. V gave up 1 base and J gave up 2 bases; unmatched junction bases: 8. Germline CDR1 reads WNHNN; CDR2 reads SYGVQD (reference sequence). The CDR3 coding sequence is TGCGCCAGCAGTGAGTGGTCCGGGACAGGTAACACAGATACGCAGTATTTT. Amino acid sequence: CASSEWSGTGNTDTQYF.

The chain combines TRBV5-1 with TRBJ2-1; TRBD1 matches at 8 bases. V shed 5 bases and J 4 bases; nucleotides not matched to a gene: 5. CDR3 size: 14 residues. Germline loops: CDR1 SGHRS, CDR2 YFSETQ. CDR3: CASRTGGGYNEQFF. The CDR3 nucleotides read TGCGCCAGCAGAACAGGGGGTGGATACAATGAGCAGTTCTTC.

This rearrangement joins TRBV19 to TRBJ1-5; D call uncertain. Trimming removed 2 bases at V and 7 bases at J, with 24 bases between. Germline CDR1 LNHDA, CDR2 SQIVND (reference sequence). The CDR3 loop spans 18 amino acids. The CDR3 DNA reads TGTGCCAGTAGTATAAGAGGTGGAGGCAGAAGGACGTGGCAGCCCCAGCATTTT. This gives the protein CASSIRGGGRRTWQPQHF.

The rearrangement links TRBV6-5 to TRBJ2-4; 9 positions agree with TRBD1. The junction had 5 bases not matched to a gene; V was cut back by 2 bases and J by 12 bases. CDR3 size: 13 residues. Germline CDR1 reads MNHEY; CDR2 reads SVGAGI. The CDR3 region is CASSYTGGADQYF. The DNA for the CDR3 is TGTGCCAGCAGTTACACAGGGGGCGCGGATCAGTACTTC.

The chain has TRBV18 and TRBJ1-6, with D possibly being TRBD1 (6 bases). Between the trimmed V and J ends, which lost 6 bases and 9 bases, there was a span of 18 bases. The CDR3 length is 15 residues. Germline V gives CDR1 KGHSH, CDR2 LQKENI. CDR3 DNA: TGTGCCAGCTCCGCCTCCGCACAGGGATCTTCACCCCTCCACTTT. This translates into CASSASAQGSSPLHF.

The CDR3 DNA reads TGTGCCAGCAGCCCCGGGGGGCCCTACGAGCAGTACTTC. Its protein product is CASSPGGPYEQYF. This chain joins TRBV7-9 and TRBJ2-7, with D possibly being TRBD2 (7 bases). The V gene lost 5 bases and the J gene lost 2 bases, with 10 bases spanning the gap. Germline assignment: CDR1 SEHNR and CDR2 FQNEAQ (reference sequence). CDR3 length: 13 residues.

The CDR3 DNA follows: TGTGCCAGTAGTATAGGGGGCGCCTCCTATGGCTACACCTTC. Translated, it gives CASSIGGASYGYTF. The chain carries TRBV19 and TRBJ1-2; D may be TRBD1 (5 bases). The CDR3 length is 14 residues. The V gene lost 1 base and the J gene lost 4 bases, with 10 bases spanning the gap. CDR1 LNHDA and CDR2 SQIVND come from the germline V gene (reference sequence).

This clone showed up just once. The V gene is TRBV7-3, the J gene TRBJ2-1; maybe TRBD1 (6 bases). This CDR3 comprises 17 residues. The germline V gene encodes CDR1 SGHTA and CDR2 FQGTGA. V was clipped by 4 bases and J by 0 bases, with 16 bases between them. The chain's CDR3 is CASSSHTGLSSYNEQFF. CDR3 sequence (DNA): TGTGCCAGCAGCTCGCATACAGGGTTATCCTCCTACAATGAGCAGTTCTTC.

The rearrangement links TRBV11-3 to TRBJ2-7; TRBD1 matches at 8 bases. The V and J ends lost 1 base and 3 bases, in that order; junction bases with no gene match: 8. The germline CDR1 and CDR2 sequences are SGHNT and YENEEA. The CDR3 extends over 16 amino acids. In DNA, the CDR3 is TGTGCCAGCAGCTTAGTGCTCCGGACAGGGAACTACGAGCAGTACTTC. It translates to CASSLVLRTGNYEQYF. Variable domain in full (rest from reference TRBV11-3 and TRBJ2-7): EAGVVQSPRYKIIEKKQPVAFWCNPISGHNTLYWYLQNLGQGPELLIRYENEEAVDDSQLPKDRFSAERLKGVDSTLKIQPAELGDSAVYLCASSLVLRTGNYEQYFGPGTRLTVT.

The genes are TRBV2 and TRBJ1-1; D unclear. The CDR3 loop spans 13 amino acids. Trimming cost V 6 bases and J 4 bases, with 12 bases left between them. In germline, CDR1 is SNHLY, CDR2 FYNNEI. CDR3 DNA sequence: TGTGCCAGCAGCGCTAGTGGATCCACTGAAGCTTTCTTT. It translates to CASSASGSTEAFF.

The chain employs TRBV11-1 and TRBJ2-5; a possible D gene is TRBD1 (5 bases). CDR1 SGHAT and CDR2 FQDESV come from the germline V gene (reference sequence). CDR3 length equals 13 residues. V shed 5 bases and J shed 5 bases, with 12 bases lying between them. In DNA, the CDR3 is TGTGCCAGCAGCCTAACAGGTTCGGAGACCCAGTACTTC. This sequence encodes CASSLTGSETQYF.

This chain connects TRBV30 to TRBJ1-6; weak D call: TRBD1 (5 bases). Trimming took 0 bases from V and 9 from J, leaving 9 bases between them. This CDR3 comprises 13 residues. Germline CDR1 and CDR2: GTSNPN and SVGIG (reference sequence). CDR3 amino acids: CAWSVRGGSPLHF. CDR3 sequence (DNA): TGTGCCTGGAGTGTACGGGGGGGTTCACCCCTCCACTTT.

This clone was seen a handful of times. The rearrangement links TRBV7-3 to TRBJ2-3; the D is unclear. The CDR3 runs 14 residues. Germline lookup yields CDR1 SGHTA and CDR2 FQGTGA. Trimming removed 2 bases at V and 2 bases at J, with 8 bases between. In nucleotides, the CDR3 is TGTGCCAGCAGCTTATGGCGGTACACAGATACGCAGTATTTT. Its protein product is CASSLWRYTDTQYF.

The chain joins TRBV4-1 to TRBJ2-2; D call uncertain. CDR1 is MGHRA and CDR2 is YSYEKL in the germline V gene. Trimming left V 1 base short and J 7 bases short, with 7 bases between. The length of the CDR3 is 13 residues. The CDR3 region is CASSQVGSGELFF. In DNA form, the CDR3 reads TGCGCCAGCAGCCAAGTTGGTAGCGGGGAGCTGTTTTTT.

The chain carries TRBV2 and TRBJ1-4; D may be TRBD1 (5 bases). Germline V CDR1 and CDR2: SNHLY, FYNNEI. The CDR3 is 14 residues long. With 7 bases removed from V and 4 bases from J, the gap between germline ends came to 13 bases. The DNA for the CDR3 is TGTGCCAGCAAGGTGGGGCTGAATAATGAAAAACTGTTTTTT. Amino acid sequence: CASKVGLNNEKLFF.

The rearrangement links TRBV7-6 to TRBJ2-2; 11 positions agree with TRBD1. After removal of 5 bases from V and 4 bases from J, the junction contained 3 bases not matched to a gene. This CDR3 has 15 amino acids. Germline V gene data show CDR1 as SGHVS and CDR2 as FNYEAQ. The CDR3 spells CASSPGTGGTGELFF. The CDR3, as DNA: TGTGCCAGCAGCCCTGGGACAGGGGGCACCGGGGAGCTGTTTTTT.

The chain employs TRBV28 and TRBJ2-2; 10 bases align to TRBD1. The J segment lost 2 bases and the V segment lost 5 bases, leaving 11 bases of the junction unmatched. The germline gives CDR1 MDHEN, CDR2 SYDVKM. The length of the CDR3 is 18 residues. The chain's CDR3 is CASSGAGTGASNTGELFF. CDR3 nucleotides: TGTGCCAGCAGTGGGGCCGGGACAGGGGCTTCTAACACCGGGGAGCTGTTTTTT.

The J gene is TRBJ2-1, the V gene TRBV30; 7 bases map to TRBD2. After removal of 2 bases from V and 2 bases from J, the junction contained 21 bases not matched to a gene. From germline, CDR1 is GTSNPN and CDR2 SVGIG (reference sequence). The CDR3 runs 20 residues. The chain's CDR3 is CAWSPRHPTSKELAYNEQFF. In DNA, the CDR3 is TGTGCCTGGAGTCCCCGACACCCGACTAGCAAGGAATTAGCCTACAATGAGCAGTTCTTC.